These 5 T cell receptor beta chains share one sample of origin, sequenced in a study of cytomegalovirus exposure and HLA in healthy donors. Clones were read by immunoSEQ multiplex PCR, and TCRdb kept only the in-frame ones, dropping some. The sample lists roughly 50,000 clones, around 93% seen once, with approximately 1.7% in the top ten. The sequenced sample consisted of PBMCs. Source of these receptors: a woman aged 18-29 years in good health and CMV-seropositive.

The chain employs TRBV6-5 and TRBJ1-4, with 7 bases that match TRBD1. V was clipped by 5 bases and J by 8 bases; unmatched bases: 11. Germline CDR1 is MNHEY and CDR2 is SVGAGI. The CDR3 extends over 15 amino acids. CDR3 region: CASSQRDSQAEKLFF. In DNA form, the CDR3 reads TGTGCCAGCAGTCAACGGGACAGCCAGGCGGAAAAACTGTTTTTT.

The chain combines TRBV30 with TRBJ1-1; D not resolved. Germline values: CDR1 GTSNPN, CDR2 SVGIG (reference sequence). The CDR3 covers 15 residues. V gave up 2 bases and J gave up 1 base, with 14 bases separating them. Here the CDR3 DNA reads TGTGCCTGGAGTCCCCTTCGACTCGGGAACACTGAAGCTTTCTTT. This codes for CAWSPLRLGNTEAFF.

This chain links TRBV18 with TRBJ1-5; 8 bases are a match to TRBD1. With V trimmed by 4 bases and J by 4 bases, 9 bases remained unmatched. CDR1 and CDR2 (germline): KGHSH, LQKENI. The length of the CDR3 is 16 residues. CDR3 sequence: CASSLKQGGQNQPQHF. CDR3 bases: TGTGCCAGCTCACTAAAACAGGGGGGTCAGAATCAGCCCCAGCATTTT.

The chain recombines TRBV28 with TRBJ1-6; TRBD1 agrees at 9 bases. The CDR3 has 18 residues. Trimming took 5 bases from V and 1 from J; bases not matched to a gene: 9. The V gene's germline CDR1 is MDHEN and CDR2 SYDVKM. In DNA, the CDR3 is TGTGCCAGCAGTCCCCACGGGACAGGGAGGTCCTATAATTCACCCCTCCACTTT. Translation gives CASSPHGTGRSYNSPLHF.

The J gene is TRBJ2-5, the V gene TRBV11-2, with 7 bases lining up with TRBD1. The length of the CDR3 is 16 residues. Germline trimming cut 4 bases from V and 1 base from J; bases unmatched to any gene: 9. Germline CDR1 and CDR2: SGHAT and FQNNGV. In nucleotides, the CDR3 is TGTGCCAGCAGCTCACGACAGGGCTTCTTCCAAGAGACCCAGTACTTC. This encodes CASSSRQGFFQETQYF.